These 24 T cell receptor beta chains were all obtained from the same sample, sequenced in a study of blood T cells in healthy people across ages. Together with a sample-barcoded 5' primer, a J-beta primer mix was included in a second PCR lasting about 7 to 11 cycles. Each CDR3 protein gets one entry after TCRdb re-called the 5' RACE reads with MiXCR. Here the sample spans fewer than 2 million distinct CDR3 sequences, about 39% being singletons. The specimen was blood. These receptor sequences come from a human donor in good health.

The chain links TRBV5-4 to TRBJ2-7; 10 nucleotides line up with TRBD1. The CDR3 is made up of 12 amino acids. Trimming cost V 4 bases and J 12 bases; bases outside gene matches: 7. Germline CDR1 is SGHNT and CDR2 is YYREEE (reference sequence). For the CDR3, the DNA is TGTGCCAGCAGCCTTGGGACAGGGGATCTGTACTTC. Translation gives CASSLGTGDLYF.

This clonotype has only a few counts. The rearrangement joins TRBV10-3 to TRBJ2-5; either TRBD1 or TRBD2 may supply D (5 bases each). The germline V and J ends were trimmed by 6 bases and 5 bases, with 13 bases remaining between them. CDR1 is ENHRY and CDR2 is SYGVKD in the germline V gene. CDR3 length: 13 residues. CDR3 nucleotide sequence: TGTGCCATCAGGGGGGACGAGGGGGAGACCCAGTACTTC. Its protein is CAIRGDEGETQYF.

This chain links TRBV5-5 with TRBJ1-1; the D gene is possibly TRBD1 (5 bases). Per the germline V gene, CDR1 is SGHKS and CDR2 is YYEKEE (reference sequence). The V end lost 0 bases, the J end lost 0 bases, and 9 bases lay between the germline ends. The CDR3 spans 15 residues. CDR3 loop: CASSLGGAMNTEAFF. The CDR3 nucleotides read TGTGCCAGCAGCTTGGGAGGGGCGATGAACACTGAAGCTTTCTTT.

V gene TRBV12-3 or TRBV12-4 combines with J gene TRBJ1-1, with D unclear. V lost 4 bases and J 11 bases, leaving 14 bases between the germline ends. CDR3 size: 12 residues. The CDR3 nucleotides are TGTGCCAGCAGTTCTCCGATCAAAGGGGCTTTCTTT. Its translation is CASSSPIKGAFF.

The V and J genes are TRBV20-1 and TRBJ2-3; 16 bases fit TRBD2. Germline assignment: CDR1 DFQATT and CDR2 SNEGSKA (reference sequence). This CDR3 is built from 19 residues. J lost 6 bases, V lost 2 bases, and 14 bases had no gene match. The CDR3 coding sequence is TGCAGTGCTAGACAGCGGGGACTAGCGGGGGGGTTGGAGCAGGATACGCAGTATTTT. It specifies CSARQRGLAGGLEQDTQYF.

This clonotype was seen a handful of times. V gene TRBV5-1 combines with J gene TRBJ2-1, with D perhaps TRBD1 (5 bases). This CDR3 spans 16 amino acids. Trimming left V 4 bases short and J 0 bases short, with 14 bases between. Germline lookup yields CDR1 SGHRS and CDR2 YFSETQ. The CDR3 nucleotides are TGCGCCAGCAGCGCACGAACAGGTAGCTCCTACAATGAGCAGTTCTTC. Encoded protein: CASSARTGSSYNEQFF.

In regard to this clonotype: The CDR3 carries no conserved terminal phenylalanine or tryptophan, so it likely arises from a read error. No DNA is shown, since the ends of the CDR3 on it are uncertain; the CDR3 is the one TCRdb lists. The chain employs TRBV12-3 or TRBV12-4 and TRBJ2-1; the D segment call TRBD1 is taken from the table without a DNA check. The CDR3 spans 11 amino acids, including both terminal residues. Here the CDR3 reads CASSAGQLEFV.

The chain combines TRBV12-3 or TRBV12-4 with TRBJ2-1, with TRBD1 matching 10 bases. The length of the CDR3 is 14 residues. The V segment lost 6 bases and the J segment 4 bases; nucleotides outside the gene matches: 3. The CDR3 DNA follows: TGTGCCAGCAGGGGACAGGGGCCTTACAATGAGCAGTTCTTC. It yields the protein CASRGQGPYNEQFF.

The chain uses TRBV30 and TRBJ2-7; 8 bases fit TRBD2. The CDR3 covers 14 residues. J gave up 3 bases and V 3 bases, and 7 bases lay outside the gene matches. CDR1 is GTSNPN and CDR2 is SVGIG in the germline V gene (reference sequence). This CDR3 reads CAWSSSGTSYEQYF. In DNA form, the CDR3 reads TGTGCCTGGAGCTCCAGCGGGACTAGCTACGAGCAGTACTTC.

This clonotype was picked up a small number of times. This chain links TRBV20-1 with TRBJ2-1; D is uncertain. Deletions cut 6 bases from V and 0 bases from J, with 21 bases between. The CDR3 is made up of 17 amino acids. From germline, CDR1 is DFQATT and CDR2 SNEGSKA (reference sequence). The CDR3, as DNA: TGCAGTGCGTTTGGGGTGTTTGGACGCGGCTCCTACAATGAGCAGTTCTTC. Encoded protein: CSAFGVFGRGSYNEQFF.

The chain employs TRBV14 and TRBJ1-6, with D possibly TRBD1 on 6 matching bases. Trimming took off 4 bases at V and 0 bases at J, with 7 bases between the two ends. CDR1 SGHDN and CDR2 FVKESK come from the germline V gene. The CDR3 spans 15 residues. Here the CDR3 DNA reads TGTGCCAGCAGCCCGGACAGCTCCTATAATTCACCCCTCCACTTT. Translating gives CASSPDSSYNSPLHF.

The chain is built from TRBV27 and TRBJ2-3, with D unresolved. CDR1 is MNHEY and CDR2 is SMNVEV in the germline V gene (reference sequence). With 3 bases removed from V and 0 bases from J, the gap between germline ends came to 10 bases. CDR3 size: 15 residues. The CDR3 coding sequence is TGTGCCAGCAGTTTGCAGGACGTTAGCACAGATACGCAGTATTTT. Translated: CASSLQDVSTDTQYF.

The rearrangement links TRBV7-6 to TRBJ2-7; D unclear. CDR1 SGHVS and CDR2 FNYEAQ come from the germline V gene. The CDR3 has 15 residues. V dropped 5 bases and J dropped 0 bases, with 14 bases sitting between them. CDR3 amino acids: CASSPGPFDSYEQYF. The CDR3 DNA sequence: TGTGCCAGCAGCCCCGGACCCTTCGACTCCTACGAGCAGTACTTC.

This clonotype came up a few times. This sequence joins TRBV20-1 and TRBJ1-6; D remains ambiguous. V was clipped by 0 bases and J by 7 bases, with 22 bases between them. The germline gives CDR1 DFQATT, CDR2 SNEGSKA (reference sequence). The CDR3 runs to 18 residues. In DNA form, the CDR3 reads TGCAGTGCTAGAGATGGCGCGATGCCAGTTCTACGCAATTCACCCCTCCACTTT. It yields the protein CSARDGAMPVLRNSPLHF.

The CDR3 is CASSFGLPISYEQYF. The CDR3 DNA sequence: TGTGCCAGCAGTTTTGGTCTCCCGATCAGTTACGAGCAGTACTTC. The chain has TRBV27 and TRBJ2-7, with D uncertain. Germline V CDR1 and CDR2: MNHEY, SMNVEV (reference sequence). V gave up 3 bases and J gave up 4 bases, with 16 bases separating them. CDR3 length: 15 amino acids.

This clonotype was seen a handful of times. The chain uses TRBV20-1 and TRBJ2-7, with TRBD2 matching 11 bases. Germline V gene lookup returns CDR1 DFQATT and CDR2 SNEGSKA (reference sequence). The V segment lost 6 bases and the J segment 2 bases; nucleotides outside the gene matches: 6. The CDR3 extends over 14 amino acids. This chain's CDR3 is CSADIAGGAYEQYF. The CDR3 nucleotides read TGCAGTGCCGACATAGCGGGGGGGGCCTACGAGCAGTACTTC.

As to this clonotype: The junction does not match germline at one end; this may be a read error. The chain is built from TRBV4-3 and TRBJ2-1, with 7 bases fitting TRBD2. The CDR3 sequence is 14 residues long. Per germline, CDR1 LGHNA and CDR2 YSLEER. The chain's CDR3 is CASSPGRTYDEQFF. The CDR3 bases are TGCGCCAGCAGCCCCGGGAGGACCTACGATGAGCAGTTCTTC.

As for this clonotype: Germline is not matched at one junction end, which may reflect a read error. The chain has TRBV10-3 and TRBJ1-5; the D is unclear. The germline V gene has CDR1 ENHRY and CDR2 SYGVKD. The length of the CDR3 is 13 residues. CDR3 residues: CAIREQAGQPLHF. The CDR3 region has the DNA TGTGCCATCAGGGAGCAGGCAGGTCAGCCCCTGCATTTT.

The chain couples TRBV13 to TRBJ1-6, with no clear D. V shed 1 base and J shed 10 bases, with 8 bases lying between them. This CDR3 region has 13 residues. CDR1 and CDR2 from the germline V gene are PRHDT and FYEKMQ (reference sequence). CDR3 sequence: CASSLEQSSPLHF. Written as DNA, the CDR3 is TGTGCCAGCAGCTTAGAACAGTCATCACCCCTCCACTTT. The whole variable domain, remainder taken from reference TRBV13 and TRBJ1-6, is AAGVIQSPRHLIKEKRETATLKCYPIPRHDTVYWYQQGPGQDPQFLISFYEKMQSDKGSIPDRFSAQQFSDYHSELNMSSLELGDSALYFCASSLEQSSPLHFGNGTRLTVT.

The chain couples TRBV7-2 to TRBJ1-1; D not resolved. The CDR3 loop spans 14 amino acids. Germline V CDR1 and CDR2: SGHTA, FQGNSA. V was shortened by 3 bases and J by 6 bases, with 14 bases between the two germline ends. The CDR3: CASSFTGLESEAFF. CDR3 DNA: TGTGCCAGCAGCTTCACGGGCCTCGAATCTGAAGCTTTCTTT.

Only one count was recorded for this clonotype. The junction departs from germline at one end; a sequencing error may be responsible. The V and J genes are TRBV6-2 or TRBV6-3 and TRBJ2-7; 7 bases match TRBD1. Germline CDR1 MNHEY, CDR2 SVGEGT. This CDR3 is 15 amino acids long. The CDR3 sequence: CASSYPTGSSHEQYF. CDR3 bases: TGTGCCAGCAGTTACCCGACAGGGAGCTCCCACGAGCAGTACTTC.

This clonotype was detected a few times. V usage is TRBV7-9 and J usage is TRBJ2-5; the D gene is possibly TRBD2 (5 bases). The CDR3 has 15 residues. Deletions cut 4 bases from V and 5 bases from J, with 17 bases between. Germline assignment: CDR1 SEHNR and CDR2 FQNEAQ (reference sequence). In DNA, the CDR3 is TGTGCCAGCAGCTCATTGGAGGACGCGGATGAGACCCAGTACTTC. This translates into CASSSLEDADETQYF.

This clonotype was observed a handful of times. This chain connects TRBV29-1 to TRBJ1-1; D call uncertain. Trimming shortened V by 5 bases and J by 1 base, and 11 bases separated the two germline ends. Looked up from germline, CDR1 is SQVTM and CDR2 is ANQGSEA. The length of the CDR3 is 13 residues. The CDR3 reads CSVLRGTNTEAFF. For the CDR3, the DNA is TGCAGCGTTCTTCGGGGAACGAACACTGAAGCTTTCTTT. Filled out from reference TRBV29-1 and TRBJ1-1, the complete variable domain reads SAVISQKPSRDICQRGTSLTIQCQVDSQVTMMFWYRQQPGQSLTLIATANQGSEATYESGFVIDKFPISRPNLTFSTLTVSNMSPEDSSIYLCSVLRGTNTEAFFGQGTRLTVV.

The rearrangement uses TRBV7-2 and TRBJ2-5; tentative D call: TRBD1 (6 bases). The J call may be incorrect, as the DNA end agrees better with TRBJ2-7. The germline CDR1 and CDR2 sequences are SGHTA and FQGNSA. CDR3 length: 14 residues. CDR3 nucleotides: TGTGCCAGCAGCTTACCCCCGACAGGCACCGAGCAGTACTTC. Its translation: CASSLPPTGTEQYF.